This T cell receptor beta chain was recovered during a study of beta chain features in type 1 diabetes. Investigators reverse transcribed all isolated RNA, so they sequenced expressed TCRB transcripts. TCRdb's table, derived via immunoSEQ multiplex PCR, lists solely in-frame clones and lacks some. Here the sample spans about 150,000 clones, 11% being singletons. The CDR3 is 17 amino acids. The V gene's germline CDR1 is SQVTM and CDR2 ANQGSEA. Overall study findings and caveats: The naive, central memory and Treg TCRB repertoires showed an apparent similarity that was greater among patients than among healthy donors.

With regard to this clone: What it recognizes is unknown. At one end the junction does not follow the germline gene, possibly because of a read error.

Sequencing was carried out using central memory CD4+ T cells from blood. The TCR comes from a man younger than 35 in good health. The genes are TRBV29-1 and TRBJ2-4, with 10 nucleotides matching TRBD1. CDR3 amino acids: CSVEARDRGGAKNIQYF. CDR3 bases: TGCAGCGTGGAAGCGCGGGACAGGGGAGGTGCCAAAAACATTCAGTACTTC.